Following are 2 T cell receptor beta chains from one sample sequenced in a study of sequential checkpoint blockade in melanoma. Stated treatment: randomized to nivolumab then ipilimumab (arm A) or the reverse (arm B). Only in-frame clones appear in the TCRdb table, and some are missing; sequencing was by immunoSEQ multiplex PCR. Of about 3,500 clones in the sample, approximately 15% were seen once. The sample in question was tumor tissue (inferred from file names), obtained from a patient given nivolumab and ipilimumab in sequence. The receptors derive from a human donor with melanoma.

V usage is TRBV18 and J usage is TRBJ2-2, with 11 bases identical to TRBD1. CDR3 length: 16 residues. J was trimmed by 6 bases and V by 6 bases; bases with no gene match: 9. Germline V lookup: CDR1 KGHSH, CDR2 LQKENI. The CDR3 region is CASSPDPGQGAGELFF. The CDR3 nucleotides are TGTGCCAGCTCGCCCGATCCGGGACAGGGGGCCGGGGAGCTGTTTTTT. The full variable domain, rest sourced from reference TRBV18 and TRBJ2-2, is NAGVMQNPRHLVRRRGQEARLRCSPMKGHSHVYWYRQLPEEGLKFMVYLQKENIIDESGMPKERFSAEFPKEGPSILRIQQVVRGDSAAYFCASSPDPGQGAGELFFGEGSRLTVL.

CDR3 protein: CASSRRGEYTGELFF. The CDR3 region has the DNA TGTGCCAGCAGCCGGCGGGGGGAATACACCGGGGAGCTGTTTTTT. The J gene is TRBJ2-2, the V gene TRBV28; 8 bases map to TRBD2. V was clipped by 6 bases and J by 3 bases; unmatched bases: 6. CDR3 length: 15 amino acids. Per the germline V gene, CDR1 is MDHEN and CDR2 is SYDVKM.